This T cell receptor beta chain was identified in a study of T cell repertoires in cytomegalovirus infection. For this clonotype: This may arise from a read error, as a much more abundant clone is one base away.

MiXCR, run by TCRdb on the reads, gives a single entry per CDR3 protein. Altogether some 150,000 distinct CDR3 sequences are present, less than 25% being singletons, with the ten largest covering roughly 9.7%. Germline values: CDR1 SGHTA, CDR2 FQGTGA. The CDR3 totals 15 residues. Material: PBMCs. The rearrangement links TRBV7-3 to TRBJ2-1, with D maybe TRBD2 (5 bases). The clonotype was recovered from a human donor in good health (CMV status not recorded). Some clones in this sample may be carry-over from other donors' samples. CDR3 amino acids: CASSLMSGTYNVQFF. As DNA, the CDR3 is TGTGCCAGCAGCTTAATGAGCGGAACCTACAATGTGCAGTTCTTC.